This T cell receptor (beta chain) is drawn from a study of T cell changes during pregnancy in multiple sclerosis (dated by TCRdb to between 2019 and 2020). Turning to the overall study: The study examined how the T cell repertoire changed over the course of pregnancy in women with multiple sclerosis.

The method behind the library was the immunoSEQ multiplex PCR assay. TCRdb provides this immuneACCESS table in a form limited to in-frame rearrangements. Some clones are lacking; in checked studies, under half of them reflect an unresolved V gene, and why the rest are absent is not known. The sample profile shows approximately 100,000 clones; approximately 94% of them were found once. 2% to 2.5% of the sample lies in the top ten. V has 6 bases trimmed and J has 1 base trimmed; junction bases matching no gene number 2. Including cysteine and phenylalanine, the CDR3 has 14 amino acids. The DNA shown is the 42-base CDR3, in frame from base 1. The germline V gene supplies CDR1 SNHLY and CDR2 FYNNEI. Remarks on this clone: There is no known antigen for this receptor. There are no base qualities to consult, and no much larger clone falls within one base.

The receptor comes from a female donor with multiple sclerosis, enrolled in a pregnancy study. The chain employs TRBV2 and TRBJ2-3; the junction holds 9 bases that match TRBD1. The sequenced sample was peripheral blood, obtained in the third trimester of pregnancy. The CDR3 reads as follows: CASRQGAGTDTQYF. The base sequence is TGTGCCAGCAGACAGGGGGCGGGCACAGATACGCAGTATTTT.